This is a list of T cell receptor beta chains from one sample in a study of OX40 agonist ivuxolimab in advanced cancers. Method: immunoSEQ multiplex PCR; TCRdb's copy keeps in-frame clones and lacks some. The sample has approximately 80,000 clones, around nine tenths seen once. The source material was CD4+ or CD8+ T cells sorted from blood, sampled in a trial of the OX40 agonist ivuxolimab. These receptors came from an adult with an advanced solid tumor such as melanoma, head and neck, liver or kidney cancer. Each CDR3 is given with its conserved first and last residue. Each record gives: CDR3 DNA, CDR3 protein, clone size, J gene, V gene, D gene. D genes are given only for firm matches. Only some rows state a clone size, as once, few, many or a class for expanded clones.

TGTGCCAGCAGTGATCGGGGCTGGGGGGGGGAGCAGCCCCAGCATTTT | CASSDRGWGGEQPQHF | - | TRBJ1-5 | TRBV2 | -
TGTGCCAGCAGTTTGAGAAGGGACGTCCCCGGGGAGCTGTTTTTT | CASSLRRDVPGELFF | - | TRBJ2-2 | TRBV27 | -
TGCAGCGTCCACACAGGGGGCACAGATACGCAGTATTTT | CSVHTGGTDTQYF | - | TRBJ2-3 | TRBV29-1 | TRBD1
TGTGCCAGCAGTCACACCGCCGTTGCGCCCCAGCATTTT | CASSHTAVAPQHF | few | TRBJ1-5 | TRBV27 | -
TGTGCCATCAGTGAGGCAGCACAAGAGACCCAGTACTTC | CAISEAAQETQYF | - | TRBJ2-5 | TRBV10-3 | -
TGTGCCAGCAGCTTACAGGGCCCCTATGGCTACACCTTC | CASSLQGPYGYTF | - | TRBJ1-2 | TRBV5-4 | -
TGTGCCAGCACCATGGGAAGTAGGGGGGGTGTCACTGAAGCTTTCTTT | CASTMGSRGGVTEAFF | - | TRBJ1-1 | TRBV28 | -
TGTGCCAGCTCATTAGAGGGAGGTCCCTACGAGCAGTACTTC | CASSLEGGPYEQYF | - | TRBJ2-7 | TRBV18 | -
TGTGCCAGCAGCGTGGGACGTAGCAATCAGCCCCAGCATTTT | CASSVGRSNQPQHF | - | TRBJ1-5 | TRBV5-5 | -
TGTGCCAGTAGACAACTGACAGGGGAAGACACTGAAGCTTTCTTT | CASRQLTGEDTEAFF | once | TRBJ1-1 | TRBV19 | TRBD1
TGTGCCAGCAGCTTTCGGGATAATTCACCCCTCCACTTT | CASSFRDNSPLHF | - | TRBJ1-6 | TRBV7-2 | -
TGTGCCATCGAATCCGTCCCCGGGACTAGCGGGGGGGCCGGCTACAATGAGCAGTTCTTC | CAIESVPGTSGGAGYNEQFF | - | TRBJ2-1 | TRBV10-3 | TRBD2
TGTGCCAGCGAGACGGGGAATTCACCCCTCCACTTT | CASETGNSPLHF | - | TRBJ1-6 | TRBV6-6 | -
TGTGCCAGTAGTACCAACACCCAGGCTATTGGTGGCTACACCTTC | CASSTNTQAIGGYTF | - | TRBJ1-2 | TRBV19 | -
TGTGCCAGCACCATCCCGACTCGGGGGGCAATCAATGAGCAGTTCTTC | CASTIPTRGAINEQFF | - | TRBJ2-1 | TRBV11-3 | -
TGTGCCAGCAGCAAGGACAGGGGGCTAGTAGAGCAGTACTTC | CASSKDRGLVEQYF | once | TRBJ2-7 | TRBV9 | TRBD1
TGTGCCAGCAGATTGACAGGGGGGAATGAAAAACTGTTTTTT | CASRLTGGNEKLFF | - | TRBJ1-4 | TRBV6-1 | TRBD1
TGTGCCAGCAAGGCTGGGTTTGAAGATACGCAGTATTTT | CASKAGFEDTQYF | few | TRBJ2-3 | TRBV5-6 | -